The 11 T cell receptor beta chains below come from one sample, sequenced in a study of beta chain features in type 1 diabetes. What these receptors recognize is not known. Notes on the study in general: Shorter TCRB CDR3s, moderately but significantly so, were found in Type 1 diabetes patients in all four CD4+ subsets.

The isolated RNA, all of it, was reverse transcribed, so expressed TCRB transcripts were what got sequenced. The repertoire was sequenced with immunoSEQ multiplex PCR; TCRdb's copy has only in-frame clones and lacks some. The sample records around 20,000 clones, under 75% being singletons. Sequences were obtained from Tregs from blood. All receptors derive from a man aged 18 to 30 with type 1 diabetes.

The CDR3 here is CAWRRLNTEAFF. CDR3 coding DNA: TGTGCCTGGAGGCGGCTGAACACTGAAGCTTTCTTT. V usage is TRBV30 and J usage is TRBJ1-1; no definite D call. CDR1 and CDR2 (germline): GTSNPN, SVGIG (reference sequence). The CDR3 totals 12 residues. Trimming removed 3 bases from V and 0 bases from J, with 5 bases in between.

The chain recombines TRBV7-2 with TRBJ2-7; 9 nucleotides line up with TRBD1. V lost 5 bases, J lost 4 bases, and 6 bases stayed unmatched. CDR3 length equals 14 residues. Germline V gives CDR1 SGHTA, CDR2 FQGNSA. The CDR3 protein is CASSQGQGSYEQYF. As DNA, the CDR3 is TGTGCCAGCAGCCAAGGACAGGGGTCTTACGAGCAGTACTTC.

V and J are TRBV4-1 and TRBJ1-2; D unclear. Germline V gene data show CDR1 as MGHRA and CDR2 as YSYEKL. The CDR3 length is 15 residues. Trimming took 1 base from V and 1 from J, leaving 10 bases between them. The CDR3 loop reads CASSQGRAFNYGYTF. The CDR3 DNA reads TGCGCCAGCAGCCAAGGAAGAGCATTTAACTATGGCTACACCTTC.

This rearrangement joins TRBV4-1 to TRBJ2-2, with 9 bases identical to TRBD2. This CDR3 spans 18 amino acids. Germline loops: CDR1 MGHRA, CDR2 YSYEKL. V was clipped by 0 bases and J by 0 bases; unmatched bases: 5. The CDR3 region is CASSQEGPSGTNTGELFF. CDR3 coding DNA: TGCGCCAGCAGCCAAGAGGGTCCTAGCGGGACGAACACCGGGGAGCTGTTTTTT.

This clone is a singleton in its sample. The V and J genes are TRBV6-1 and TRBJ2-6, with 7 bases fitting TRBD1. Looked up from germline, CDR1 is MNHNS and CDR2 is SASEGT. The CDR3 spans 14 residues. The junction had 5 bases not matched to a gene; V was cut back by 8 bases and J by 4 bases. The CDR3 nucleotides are TGTGCCAGCGAGAGGGGGCTCGGGGCCAACGTCCTGACTTTC. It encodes CASERGLGANVLTF.

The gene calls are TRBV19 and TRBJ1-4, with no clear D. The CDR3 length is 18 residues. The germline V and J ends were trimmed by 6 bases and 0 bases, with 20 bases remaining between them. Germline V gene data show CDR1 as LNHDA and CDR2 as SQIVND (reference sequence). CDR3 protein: CASRRESWTLATNEKLFF. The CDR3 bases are TGTGCCAGTAGGAGGGAGTCTTGGACGCTGGCAACTAATGAAAAACTGTTTTTT. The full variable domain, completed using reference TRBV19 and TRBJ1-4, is DGGITQSPKYLFRKEGQNVTLSCEQNLNHDAMYWYRQDPGQGLRLIYYSQIVNDFQKGDIAEGYSVSREKKESFPLTVTSAQKNPTAFYLCASRRESWTLATNEKLFFGSGTQLSVL.

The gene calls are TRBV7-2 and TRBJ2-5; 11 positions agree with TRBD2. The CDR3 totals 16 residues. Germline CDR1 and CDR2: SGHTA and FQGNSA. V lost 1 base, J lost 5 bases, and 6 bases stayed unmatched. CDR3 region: CASSLVAGGPWETQYF. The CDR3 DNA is TGTGCCAGCAGCTTAGTAGCGGGGGGGCCTTGGGAGACCCAGTACTTC. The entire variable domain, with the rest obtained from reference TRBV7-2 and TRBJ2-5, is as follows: GAGVSQSPSNKVTEKGKDVELRCDPISGHTALYWYRQSLGQGLEFLIYFQGNSAPDKSGLPSDRFSAERTGGSVSTLTIQRTQQEDSAVYLCASSLVAGGPWETQYFGPGTRLLVL.

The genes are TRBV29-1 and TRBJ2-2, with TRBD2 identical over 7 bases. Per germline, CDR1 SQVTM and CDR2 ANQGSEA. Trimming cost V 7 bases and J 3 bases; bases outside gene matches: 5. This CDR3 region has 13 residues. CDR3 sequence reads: CSGGGLHTGELFF. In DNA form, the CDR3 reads TGCAGCGGGGGGGGTCTTCACACCGGGGAGCTGTTTTTT.

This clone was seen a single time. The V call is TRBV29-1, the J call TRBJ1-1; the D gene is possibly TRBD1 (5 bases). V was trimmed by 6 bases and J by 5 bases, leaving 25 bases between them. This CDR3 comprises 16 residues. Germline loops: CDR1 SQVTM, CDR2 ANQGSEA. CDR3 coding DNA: TGCAGCGTCGTGACACGAGCTTCCCAGGGAAATACTGAAGCTTTCTTT. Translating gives CSVVTRASQGNTEAFF.

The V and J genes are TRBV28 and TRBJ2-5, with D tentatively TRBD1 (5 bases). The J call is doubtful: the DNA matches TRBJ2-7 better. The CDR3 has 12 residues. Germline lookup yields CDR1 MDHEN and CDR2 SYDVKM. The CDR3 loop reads CASRRQSYEQYF. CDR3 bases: TGTGCCAGCAGGCGACAGTCCTACGAGCAGTACTTC.

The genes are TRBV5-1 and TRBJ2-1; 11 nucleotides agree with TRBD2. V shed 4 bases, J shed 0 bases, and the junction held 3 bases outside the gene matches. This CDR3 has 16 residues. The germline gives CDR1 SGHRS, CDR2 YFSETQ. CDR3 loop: CASSGLAGGSYNEQFF. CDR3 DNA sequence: TGCGCCAGCAGCGGGCTAGCGGGGGGCTCCTACAATGAGCAGTTCTTC.